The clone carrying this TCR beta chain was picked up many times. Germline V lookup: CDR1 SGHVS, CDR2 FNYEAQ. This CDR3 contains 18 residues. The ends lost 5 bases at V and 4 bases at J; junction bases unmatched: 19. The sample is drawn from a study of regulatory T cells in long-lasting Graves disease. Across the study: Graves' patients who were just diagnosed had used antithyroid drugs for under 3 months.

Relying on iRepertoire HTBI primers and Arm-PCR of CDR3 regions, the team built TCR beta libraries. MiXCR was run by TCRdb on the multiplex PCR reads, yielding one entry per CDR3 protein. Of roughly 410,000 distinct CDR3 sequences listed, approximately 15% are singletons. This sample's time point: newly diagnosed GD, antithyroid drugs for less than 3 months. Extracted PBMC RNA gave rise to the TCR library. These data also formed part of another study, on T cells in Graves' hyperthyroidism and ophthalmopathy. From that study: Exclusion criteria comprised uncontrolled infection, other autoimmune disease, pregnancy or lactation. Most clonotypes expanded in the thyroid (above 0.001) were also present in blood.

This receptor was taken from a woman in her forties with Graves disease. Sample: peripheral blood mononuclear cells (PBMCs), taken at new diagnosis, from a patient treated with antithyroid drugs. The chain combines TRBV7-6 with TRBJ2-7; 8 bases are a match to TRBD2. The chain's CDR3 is CASSLSPYPGGMAYEQYF. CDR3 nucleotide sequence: TGTGCCAGCAGCCTAAGCCCTTACCCGGGAGGGATGGCGTACGAGCAGTACTTC. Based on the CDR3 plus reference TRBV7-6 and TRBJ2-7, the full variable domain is GAGVSQSPRYKVTKRGQDVALRCDPISGHVSLYWYRQALGQGPEFLTYFNYEAQQDKSGLPNDRFSAERPEGSISTLTIQRTEQRDSAMYRCASSLSPYPGGMAYEQYFGPGTRLTVT.